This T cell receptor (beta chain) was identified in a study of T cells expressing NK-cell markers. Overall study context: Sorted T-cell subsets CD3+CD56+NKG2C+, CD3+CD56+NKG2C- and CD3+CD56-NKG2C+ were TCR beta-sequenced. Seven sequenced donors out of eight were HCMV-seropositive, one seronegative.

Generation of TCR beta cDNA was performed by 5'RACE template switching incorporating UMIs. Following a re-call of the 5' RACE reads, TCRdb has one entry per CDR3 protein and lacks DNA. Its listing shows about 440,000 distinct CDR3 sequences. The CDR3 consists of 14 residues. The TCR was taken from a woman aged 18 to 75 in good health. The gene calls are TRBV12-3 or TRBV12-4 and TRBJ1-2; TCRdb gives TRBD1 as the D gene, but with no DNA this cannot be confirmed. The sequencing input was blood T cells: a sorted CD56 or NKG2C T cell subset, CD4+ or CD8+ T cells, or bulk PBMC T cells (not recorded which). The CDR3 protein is CASSAHGTGDGYTF.